This TCR beta chain emerged from a study of MAIT cells during Salmonella Paratyphi A infection (dated by TCRdb to 2017 to 2019). Broadly, across the study: A single dose of 1-5x10^3 CFU of S. Paratyphi A strain NVGH308 was swallowed by adult volunteers aged 18 to 60. Diagnosed volunteers received ciprofloxacin 500 mg twice daily for 14 days starting at diagnosis. What the authors observed across the whole study: Compared with healthy controls, diagnosed volunteers had more expansion or contraction among the top five MAIT clonotypes (roughly 0.56 versus 0.12), suggesting that infection reshaped the repertoire. Space occupied by over-represented MAIT clonotypes fell significantly from baseline to mid-infection (roughly 0.17 to 0.10), with no significant post-infection difference. MAIT TRBV usage was found to be oligoclonal, with TRBV20 and TRBV6 favoured, and appeared to be unchanged by infection. Although the availability of volunteer samples limited sample sizes, the sizes were judged adequate for detecting differences between groups.

This clonotype showed up just once. Its antigen is currently not known. No base qualities exist here, and no much larger clone lies one base off it. Support from one read is weak. The library relied on 5' RACE. TCRbeta was amplified in two rounds of PCR using Phusion High-Fidelity polymerase, and the primers added sample-specific barcodes. Template-switch cDNA synthesis with SMARTScribe reverse transcriptase and a TRBC-specific primer was used to generate TCRbeta libraries. After barcoding, samples were pooled and then prepared using the NEBNext Ultra DNA Library Prep Kit for Illumina. Libraries were sequenced on an Illumina MiSeq with the MiSeq reagent kit v2, 300 cycles. The source study handled its data this way. Reads were demultiplexed by barcode with Jemultiplexer and aligned with MiTCR using default parameters. VDJtools removed non-functional sequences, and clonotypes were defined by amino acid sequence, with clonotype frequencies based on assigned sequence reads. The clonal space homeostasis analysis grouped clonotypes by frequency into over-represented (0.05-1), large, medium and small bins. TCRdb reworked the public reads: Q25 trimming with fastp, MiXCR clone assembly, productive beta chains retained. Every CDR3 protein is listed once, alongside the most common genes and DNA of its rows. The V and J calls and clone size are TCRdb's, not the authors'. This sample holds about a thousand distinct CDR3 sequences; roughly 22% were observed only once. Jointly, the top ten make up about 39% of the sample.

According to the study, the label for this sample's time point signals: after infection, following antibiotic treatment. MAIT cells were defined as Valpha7.2+ CD161+ T cells and were identified and sorted by flow cytometry. Over time, circulating MAIT cell TCRbeta repertoires were profiled in 5 to 7 volunteers who came down with enteric fever following controlled oral challenge with live Salmonella Paratyphi A. Each diagnosed volunteer contributed MAIT cell samples at pre-infection, mid-infection and post-infection timepoints. A diagnosis of enteric fever required Paratyphi A bacteremia and/or a persistent fever above 38 degrees C that lasted more than 12 hours. Infection was diagnosed in challenged volunteers between day 4 and day 7 after challenge. Between about 4,500 and 11,000 MAIT cells per sample were sorted directly into RNAqueous-Micro lysis buffer for RNA extraction. Lymphoprep gradient centrifugation was used to isolate peripheral blood mononuclear cells from blood samples and leukocyte cones. Sorting was done on either a BD FACSAria Fusion or a BD FACSAria III sorter.

As encoded in the germline V gene (reference sequence), CDR1 is DFQATT while CDR2 is SNEGSKA. The CDR3 spans 21 residues, from the cysteine through the phenylalanine. Of the read, only the CDR3 DNA is kept; its 63 bases are in frame from base 1. V is shortened by 1 base, J by 0 bases, and the region joining them spans 28 bases. The sequence derives from a person aged 18-70 years who was deliberately infected with Salmonella Paratyphi A in a paratyphoid fever challenge study. This specimen was MAIT cells from blood, taken at the last sampling point of the challenge study. This chain is built from TRBV20-1 and TRBJ1-5, and TRBD1 may be the D gene, going by 5 matching bases. The DNA sequence is TGCAGTGCTAGAGTACTCTTGGGGACTCATGATGCACTGTGTAGCAATCAGCCCCAGCATTTT. This encodes CSARVLLGTHDALCSNQPQHF.